What follows describes a single T cell receptor beta chain. The record originates from a study of blood T cell repertoires in COVID-19. Study at large: Acute and convalescent COVID-19 samples came from the United States, Italy and Spain. From T cells, B-cell-depleted T cells, or PBMCs came the material, which was cDNA or gDNA.

Generated by immunoSEQ multiplex PCR, the TCRdb table keeps only in-frame clones and is missing some. The sample lists some 110,000 clones, roughly 88% seen once, with about 5.7% in the top ten. V lost 5 bases to trimming and J lost 3 bases; unmatched junction nucleotides: 8. The CDR3 loop spans 15 amino acids. Germline CDR1 reads SEHNR; CDR2 reads FQNEAQ (reference sequence). Source material: peripheral blood. This chain links TRBV7-9 with TRBJ1-1, with 8 positions matching TRBD1. This TCR came from a human donor in a cohort sampled during active COVID-19. In DNA form, the CDR3 reads TGTGCCAGCAGCCCTCAACAGGGGGGGGACACTGAAGCTTTCTTT. Translated, it gives CASSPQQGGDTEAFF.